There are many counts of the clone carrying this T cell receptor (beta chain). What it binds is not known. TCRdb re-analyzed the PCR reads using MiXCR. The table has around 70,000 clones, 15% to 20% seen once. The germline CDR1 and CDR2 sequences are SGHTA and FQGNSA. The CDR3 extends over 14 amino acids. V trimming: 3 bases; J trimming: 3 bases; junction bases outside the gene matches: 4. This sample is drawn from a study of metastatic and nonmetastatic thyroid tumors. In the study overall: It was across blood and tumor or nodule tissue from malignant and benign thyroid patients that repertoires were compared.

Before thyroid surgery, none of the patients had received any treatment. Study-wide points: Malignant tumors reportedly showed significantly higher TCR beta diversity than benign nodules in both blood and tumor.

The clonotype was recovered from a female donor with papillary thyroid cancer or a benign thyroid nodule (not recorded which). Some clones in this sample may be carry-over from other donors' samples. Sequencing was performed on blood. The chain employs TRBV7-2 and TRBJ2-7, with 8 bases fitting TRBD2. The DNA for the CDR3 is TGTGCCAGCAGCTTTATGAGCGGGAGCTACGAGCAGTACTTC. It encodes CASSFMSGSYEQYF.